These T cell receptor beta chains were read from a single sample in a study of breast tumors, draining lymph nodes, adjacent tissues. TCRdb re-called the multiplex PCR reads through MiXCR, storing one row per CDR3 protein. Of about 130,000 distinct CDR3 sequences in the sample, roughly 21% are singletons; the top ten hold about 3.7%. Material for sequencing was axillary lymph node tissue. These TCRs come from a female donor with breast cancer. Some clones in this sample may be carry-over from other donors' samples. CDR3s include the opening cysteine and the closing phenylalanine or tryptophan. A D gene is named only where the DNA matches it firmly. For some rows the clone size is stated as once, few or many, or as a class when expanded; others skip it.

size: many; V: TRBV19; D: TRBD2; J: TRBJ2-3; CDR3: CASSTTSVGTDTQYF; DNA: TGTGCCAGTAGTACAACTAGCGTCGGCACAGATACGCAGTATTTT
size: few; V: TRBV5-8; D: -; J: TRBJ2-3; CDR3: CASSQPRGPDTQYF; DNA: TGTGCCAGCAGCCAACCGAGGGGCCCAGATACGCAGTATTTT
size: -; V: TRBV12-3/TRBV12-4; D: -; J: TRBJ1-5; CDR3: CASSLCQPQHF; DNA: TGTGCCAGCAGTTTATGTCAGCCCCAGCATTTT
size: many; V: TRBV6-5; D: TRBD2; J: TRBJ2-1; CDR3: CASSYSPVAGSYNEQFF; DNA: TGTGCCAGCAGTTACTCGCCGGTAGCGGGGTCCTACAATGAGCAGTTCTTC
size: -; V: TRBV11-2; D: TRBD2; J: TRBJ2-3; CDR3: CASSPLLGAGGRTDTQYF; DNA: TGTGCCAGCAGCCCCCTCCTCGGAGCGGGAGGGCGCACAGATACGCAGTATTTT
size: many; V: TRBV5-6; D: TRBD1; J: TRBJ1-6; CDR3: CASRATGYNSPLHF; DNA: TGTGCCAGCAGGGCGACAGGGTATAATTCACCCCTCCACTTT
size: many; V: TRBV6-5; D: -; J: TRBJ2-7; CDR3: CASKKLAIGDYEQYF; DNA: TGTGCCAGCAAGAAGTTAGCTATCGGAGACTACGAGCAGTACTTC
size: many; V: TRBV2; D: -; J: TRBJ2-5; CDR3: CASSEWRGNQETQYF; DNA: TGTGCCAGCAGTGAATGGCGGGGCAACCAAGAGACCCAGTACTTC
size: many; V: TRBV19; D: TRBD2; J: TRBJ2-2; CDR3: CASSTTSGKFTGELFF; DNA: TGTGCCAGTAGTACAACTAGCGGGAAATTCACCGGGGAGCTGTTTTTT
size: many; V: TRBV18; D: -; J: TRBJ1-2; CDR3: CASSPDQAYGYTF; DNA: TGTGCCAGCTCACCAGACCAGGCCTATGGCTACACCTTC
size: -; V: TRBV6-1; D: TRBD1; J: TRBJ2-4; CDR3: CASSDGTGRNIQYF; DNA: TGTGCCAGCAGTGACGGGACAGGGAGAAACATTCAGTACTTC
size: many; V: TRBV6-6; D: -; J: TRBJ2-1; CDR3: CASSRPRDNYNEQFF; DNA: TGTGCCAGCAGTCGTCCGCGGGACAACTACAATGAGCAGTTCTTC
size: many; V: TRBV7-8; D: -; J: TRBJ1-2; CDR3: CASSFHRARRDGYTF; DNA: TGTGCCAGCAGCTTCCATCGGGCCCGTAGGGATGGCTACACCTTC
size: many; V: TRBV9; D: TRBD1; J: TRBJ1-2; CDR3: CASSVGTGMGYGYTF; DNA: TGTGCCAGCAGCGTGGGGACAGGGATGGGGTATGGCTACACCTTC
size: many; V: TRBV6-6; D: TRBD1; J: TRBJ2-5; CDR3: CASSDIRDRGRAQYF; DNA: TGTGCCAGCAGTGACATTCGGGACAGGGGCCGGGCCCAGTACTTC
size: many; V: TRBV7-9; D: TRBD2; J: TRBJ2-1; CDR3: CASKASGRTSYNEQFF; DNA: TGTGCCAGCAAGGCTAGCGGGAGGACGTCCTACAATGAGCAGTTCTTC
size: many; V: TRBV20-1; D: -; J: TRBJ1-6; CDR3: CSARGAGGRNSPLHF; DNA: TGCAGTGCTAGAGGGGCTGGGGGCAGGAATTCACCCCTCCACTTT
size: many; V: TRBV2; D: TRBD2; J: TRBJ2-1; CDR3: CASSAGLAVYNEQFF; DNA: TGTGCCAGCAGTGCGGGACTAGCGGTTTACAATGAGCAGTTCTTC
size: many; V: TRBV18; D: TRBD1; J: TRBJ2-5; CDR3: CASSTDRGGETQYF; DNA: TGTGCCAGCTCAACCGACAGGGGAGGAGAGACCCAGTACTTC
size: -; V: TRBV4-1; D: TRBD2; J: TRBJ2-3; CDR3: CASSQDRGLGTDTQYF; DNA: TGCGCCAGCAGCCAAGACAGAGGACTAGGAACAGATACGCAGTATTTT
size: many; V: TRBV20-1; D: -; J: TRBJ2-3; CDR3: CSARDGDYSAWGDTQYF; DNA: TGCAGTGCTAGAGATGGAGACTATTCTGCATGGGGGGATACGCAGTATTTT
size: -; V: TRBV28; D: -; J: TRBJ2-1; CDR3: CASSLAGLIINEQFF; DNA: TGTGCCAGCAGTTTAGCGGGGCTTATCATCAATGAGCAGTTCTTC
size: many; V: TRBV7-8; D: -; J: TRBJ2-3; CDR3: CASSSRTGTDTQYF; DNA: TGTGCCAGCAGCTCACGGACGGGCACAGATACGCAGTATTTT
size: many; V: TRBV27; D: -; J: TRBJ1-6; CDR3: CASSRGQGGSPLHF; DNA: TGTGCCAGCAGCCGTGGGCAGGGAGGGTCACCCCTCCACTTT
size: many; V: TRBV5-8; D: -; J: TRBJ2-3; CDR3: CASSLRDSRTDTQYF; DNA: TGTGCCAGCAGCCTCCGGGACTCCCGGACAGATACGCAGTATTTT
size: many; V: TRBV29-1; D: TRBD2; J: TRBJ2-1; CDR3: CSVERVFTLAGGNEQFF; DNA: TGCAGCGTTGAGCGAGTATTCACACTAGCGGGAGGGAATGAGCAGTTCTTC
size: many; V: TRBV7-2; D: TRBD1; J: TRBJ1-6; CDR3: CASSHRDSNSPLHF; DNA: TGTGCCAGCAGCCACCGGGACAGTAATTCACCCCTCCACTTT
size: many; V: TRBV5-1; D: -; J: TRBJ2-5; CDR3: CASRGSYQETQYF; DNA: TGCGCCAGCAGGGGTTCGTACCAAGAGACCCAGTACTTC
size: many; V: TRBV28; D: -; J: TRBJ2-5; CDR3: CASITGGRPQETQYF; DNA: TGTGCCAGCATAACGGGGGGCAGACCGCAAGAGACCCAGTACTTC
size: -; V: TRBV29-1; D: TRBD1; J: TRBJ1-1; CDR3: CSGKGGSSDTEAFF; DNA: TGCAGCGGTAAAGGGGGCTCCTCAGACACTGAAGCTTTCTTT
size: once; V: TRBV19; D: TRBD2; J: TRBJ2-7; CDR3: CASTPTLAGTYEQYF; DNA: TGTGCCAGTACCCCTACACTAGCGGGGACCTACGAGCAGTACTTC
size: -; V: TRBV29-1; D: TRBD1; J: TRBJ1-4; CDR3: CSVLGTATNEKLLF; DNA: TGCAGCGTCCTCGGGACAGCAACTAATGAAAAGCTGCTTTTT
size: -; V: TRBV6-5; D: -; J: TRBJ1-4; CDR3: CASSYSRGGGERLFF; DNA: TGTGCCAGCAGTTACTCGCGCGGGGGGGGGGAAAGACTGTTTTTT
size: few; V: TRBV28; D: TRBD1; J: TRBJ1-2; CDR3: CATEGGSYRYTF; DNA: TGTGCCACCGAAGGGGGCAGCTATCGCTACACCTTC
size: -; V: TRBV11-2; D: TRBD1; J: TRBJ2-7; CDR3: CASSLERDRSYEQYF; DNA: TGTGCCAGCAGCTTAGAAAGGGACAGGTCCTACGAGCAGTACTTC